One sample yielded the 12 T cell receptor beta chains listed below, sequenced in a study of cytomegalovirus exposure and HLA in healthy donors (dated by TCRdb to about 2017). Libraries were prepared through the immunoSEQ multiplex PCR assay. For the multiplex PCR, a mixture combining 60 forward primers for TCR Vbeta segments and 13 reverse primers for TCR Jbeta segments was used. The table was pulled from immuneACCESS by TCRdb, which kept in-frame rearrangements only. Such tables lose some clones; where checked, under half of the loss comes from unresolved V genes, and the rest has no known cause. The sample table contains around 110,000 clones; only one count was recorded for around 86% of them. 3.9% of the sample goes to the ten largest clones. The material sequenced was PBMCs. These receptors were obtained from a woman in her thirties in good health and CMV-seronegative.

In this sample, this clone turned up a few times. The genes are TRBV5-5 and TRBJ2-7; TRBD1 matches 7 bases. Germline V gene data show CDR1 as SGHKS and CDR2 as YYEKEE (reference sequence). This CDR3 is 13 amino acids long. The V segment lost 5 bases and the J segment 5 bases; nucleotides outside the gene matches: 7. The CDR3 here is CASSRQGVNEQYF. The CDR3 region has the DNA TGTGCCAGCAGTCGACAGGGAGTCAACGAGCAGTACTTC.

The chain employs TRBV18 and TRBJ1-5, with D perhaps matching TRBD1 (6 bases). This CDR3 has 16 residues. V dropped 4 bases and J dropped 2 bases, with 15 bases sitting between them. Per germline, CDR1 KGHSH and CDR2 LQKENI. In DNA, the CDR3 is TGTGCCAGCTCACAAAACAAGCCAGGGGGCAATCAGCCCCAGCATTTT. Protein product: CASSQNKPGGNQPQHF.

V gene TRBV19 combines with J gene TRBJ2-7; D perhaps matches TRBD2 (5 bases). Per germline, CDR1 LNHDA and CDR2 SQIVND (reference sequence). V shed 4 bases and J shed 1 base, with 8 bases lying between them. CDR3 length: 13 amino acids. CDR3 sequence reads: CASSSGLSYEQYF. As DNA, the CDR3 is TGTGCCAGTAGTAGCGGGTTGTCCTACGAGCAGTACTTC.

This clone occurred once. The chain couples TRBV5-4 to TRBJ2-2, with 10 bases lining up with TRBD2. Germline V lookup: CDR1 SGHNT, CDR2 YYREEE (reference sequence). Trimming cost V 4 bases and J 8 bases; bases outside gene matches: 11. The CDR3 length is 16 residues. CDR3: CASSPPGLAGAGELFF. CDR3 nucleotides: TGTGCCAGCAGCCCCCCTGGTCTAGCGGGAGCTGGGGAGCTGTTTTTT.

In its sample, this clone was seen once. In nucleotides, the CDR3 is TGTGCCAGCAGCCGTGAACAGGGTATGGCCTCCTACGAGCAGTACTTC. Amino acid sequence: CASSREQGMASYEQYF. The chain is built from TRBV7-6 and TRBJ2-7; tentatively, D is TRBD1 (6 bases). Trimming took 5 bases from V and 0 from J, leaving 17 bases between them. The germline gives CDR1 SGHVS, CDR2 FNYEAQ. CDR3 length equals 16 residues.

The chain uses TRBV5-8 and TRBJ2-7, with D maybe TRBD1 (6 bases). Trimming took off 0 bases at V and 0 bases at J, with 10 bases between the two ends. Germline CDR1 SGHTS, CDR2 YDEGEE. The CDR3 has 15 amino acids. The DNA of the CDR3 is TGTGCCAGCAGCTTGGGGGGGCTAGACTCCTACGAGCAGTACTTC. It codes for CASSLGGLDSYEQYF.

The rearrangement links TRBV5-4 to TRBJ2-2; TRBD2 aligns across 7 bases. The CDR3 is 15 residues long. After removal of 3 bases from V and 6 bases from J, the junction contained 8 bases not matched to a gene. Germline CDR1 and CDR2: SGHNT and YYREEE (reference sequence). The CDR3 sequence: CASSYSGGRAGELFF. Written as DNA, the CDR3 is TGTGCCAGCAGCTATTCCGGGGGGAGGGCCGGGGAGCTGTTTTTT.

The genes are TRBV18 and TRBJ2-1; TRBD2 matches 13 bases. With V trimmed by 6 bases and J by 2 bases, 7 bases remained unmatched. The germline gives CDR1 KGHSH, CDR2 LQKENI. The CDR3 length is 17 residues. The CDR3 reads CASSLPGLAGPYNEQFF. The CDR3 DNA follows: TGTGCCAGCTCTCTTCCGGGACTAGCGGGGCCCTACAATGAGCAGTTCTTC.

The chain couples TRBV14 to TRBJ2-5; 9 nucleotides match TRBD1. The CDR3 sequence is 18 residues long. The ends lost 0 bases at V and 1 base at J; junction bases unmatched: 9. Germline loops: CDR1 SGHDN, CDR2 FVKESK. The CDR3 is CASSQEPPGTGFQETQYF. CDR3 DNA sequence: TGTGCCAGCAGCCAAGAACCGCCCGGGACAGGGTTCCAAGAGACCCAGTACTTC.

The chain couples TRBV18 to TRBJ1-3; D gene uncertain. This CDR3 is built from 17 residues. The V end was cut by 4 bases, the J end by 2 bases, with 18 bases between. Germline lookup yields CDR1 KGHSH and CDR2 LQKENI. CDR3 sequence: CASSQDQNSQTGNTIYF. The CDR3 DNA reads TGTGCCAGCTCACAAGACCAGAACAGCCAGACTGGAAACACCATATATTTT.

The chain is built from TRBV19 and TRBJ2-1, with 7 nucleotides matching TRBD1. The germline V gene encodes CDR1 LNHDA and CDR2 SQIVND (reference sequence). This CDR3 is 15 amino acids long. V lost 5 bases to trimming and J lost 4 bases; unmatched junction nucleotides: 8. The CDR3 here is CASSPRTGAYNEQFF. CDR3 DNA sequence: TGTGCCAGTAGTCCCCGGACAGGAGCTTACAATGAGCAGTTCTTC.

This clone was seen a handful of times. The chain carries TRBV27 and TRBJ2-5; perhaps TRBD2 as D (6 bases). The end of the DNA is better explained by TRBJ2-7, so the J call may be wrong. Germline CDR1 MNHEY, CDR2 SMNVEV (reference sequence). This CDR3 has 11 residues. The CDR3 protein is CASHSGVEQYF. CDR3 nucleotide sequence: TGTGCCAGCCACTCGGGGGTCGAGCAGTACTTC.